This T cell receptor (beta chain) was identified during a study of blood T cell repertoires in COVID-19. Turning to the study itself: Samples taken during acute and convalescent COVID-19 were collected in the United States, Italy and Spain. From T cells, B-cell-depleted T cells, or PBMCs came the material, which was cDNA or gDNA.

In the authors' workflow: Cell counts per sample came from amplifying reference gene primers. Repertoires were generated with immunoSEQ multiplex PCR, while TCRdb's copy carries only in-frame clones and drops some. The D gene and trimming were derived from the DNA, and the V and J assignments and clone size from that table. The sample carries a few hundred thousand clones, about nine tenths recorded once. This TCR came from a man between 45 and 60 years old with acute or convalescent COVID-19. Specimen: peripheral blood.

The chain's CDR3 is CASIYTGLSDYTF. The CDR3 DNA is TGTGCCAGCATCTACACAGGGTTAAGTGACTACACCTTC. The chain couples TRBV2 to TRBJ1-2, with D possibly matching TRBD1 (6 bases). The CDR3 runs to 13 residues. Trimming left V 7 bases short and J 10 bases short, with 19 bases between. Germline CDR1 and CDR2: SNHLY and FYNNEI.